This TCR beta chain was sequenced in a study of T-cell memory formation after mild COVID-19. Findings of the study overall: Confirmation was lacking for SARS-CoV-2 specificity of second-wave clones that peaked on day 37.

Comment on this clonotype: The antigen is undetermined.

Germline V gene data show CDR1 as DFQATT and CDR2 as SNEGSKA (reference sequence). The CDR3 sequence is 16 residues long. With V trimmed by 6 bases and J by 4 bases, 15 bases remained unmatched. From the 5' RACE reads, TCRdb called clonotypes with MiXCR, one entry per CDR3 protein. The data hold hundreds of thousands of distinct CDR3 sequences, with 15% to 20% observed a single time. Sequencing was done on a sample of PBMCs or a T cell subset sorted from them (not recorded which). The rearrangement uses TRBV20-1 and TRBJ2-5; 9 bases map to TRBD2. This TCR was sampled from an adult woman who had mild COVID-19 (a few samples of this study predate the infection). Cell type and time point are not known. The CDR3 here is CSALGVAGVVGETQYF. In DNA form, the CDR3 reads TGCAGTGCCCTCGGCGTAGCGGGGGTTGTGGGAGAGACCCAGTACTTC.